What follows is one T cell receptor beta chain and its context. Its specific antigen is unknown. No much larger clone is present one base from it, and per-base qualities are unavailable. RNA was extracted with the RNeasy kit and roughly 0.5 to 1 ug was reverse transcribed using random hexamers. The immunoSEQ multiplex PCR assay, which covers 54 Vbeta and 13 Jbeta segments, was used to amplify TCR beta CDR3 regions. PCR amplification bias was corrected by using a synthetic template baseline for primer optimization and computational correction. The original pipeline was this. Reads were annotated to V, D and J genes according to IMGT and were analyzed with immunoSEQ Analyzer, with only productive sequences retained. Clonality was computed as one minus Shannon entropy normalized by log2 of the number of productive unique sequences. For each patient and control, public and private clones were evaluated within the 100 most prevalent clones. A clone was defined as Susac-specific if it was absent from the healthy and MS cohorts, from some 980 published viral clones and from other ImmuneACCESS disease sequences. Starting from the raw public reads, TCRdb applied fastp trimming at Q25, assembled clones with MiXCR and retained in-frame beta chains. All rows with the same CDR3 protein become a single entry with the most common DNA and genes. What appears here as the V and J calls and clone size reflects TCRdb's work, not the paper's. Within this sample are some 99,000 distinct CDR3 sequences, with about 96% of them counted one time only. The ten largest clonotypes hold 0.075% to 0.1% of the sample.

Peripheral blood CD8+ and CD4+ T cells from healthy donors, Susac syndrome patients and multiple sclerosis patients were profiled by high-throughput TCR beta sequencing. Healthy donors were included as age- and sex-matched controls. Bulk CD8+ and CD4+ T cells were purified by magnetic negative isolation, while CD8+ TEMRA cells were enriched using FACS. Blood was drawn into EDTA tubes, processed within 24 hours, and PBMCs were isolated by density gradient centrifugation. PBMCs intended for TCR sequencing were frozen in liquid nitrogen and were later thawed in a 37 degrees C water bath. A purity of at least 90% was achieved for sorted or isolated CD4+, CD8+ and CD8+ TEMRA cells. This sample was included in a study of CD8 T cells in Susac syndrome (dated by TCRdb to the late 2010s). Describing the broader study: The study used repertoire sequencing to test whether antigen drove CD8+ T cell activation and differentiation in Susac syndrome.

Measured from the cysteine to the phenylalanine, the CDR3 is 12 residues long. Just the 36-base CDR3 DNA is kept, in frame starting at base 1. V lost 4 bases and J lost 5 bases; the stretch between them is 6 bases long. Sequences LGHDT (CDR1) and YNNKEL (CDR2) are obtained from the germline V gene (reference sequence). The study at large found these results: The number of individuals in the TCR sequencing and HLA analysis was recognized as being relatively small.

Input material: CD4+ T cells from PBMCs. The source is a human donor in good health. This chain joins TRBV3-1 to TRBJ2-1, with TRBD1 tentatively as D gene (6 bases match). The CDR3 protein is CASSRTDNEQFF. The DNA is TGTGCCAGCAGCCGGACAGACAATGAGCAGTTCTTC.